This T cell receptor (beta chain) stems from a study of blood T cells in healthy people across ages. Study-level results: Per million T cells, TCR beta diversity dropped about linearly as age rose.

There are 15 residues in the CDR3. The ends were cut back, 0 bases at V and 2 bases at J, with 11 bases in the middle. CDR1 is MGHRA and CDR2 is YSYEKL in the germline V gene. A minimum of 6 micrograms of total RNA was extracted per sample. This clonotype has a handful of counts. Its antigen remains unknown. A second 7 to 11 cycle PCR used barcoded and J-beta primers. TCRdb reprocessed the 5' RACE reads via MiXCR and lists one record per CDR3 protein. Of over a million distinct CDR3 sequences listed, around 59% are singletons. The specimen was blood. The receptor was derived from a man aged 18 to 29 in good health. The J gene is TRBJ2-7, the V gene TRBV4-1, with TRBD2 as a possible D gene (5 bases). Here the CDR3 reads CASSQDPSRTYEQYF. CDR3 DNA: TGCGCCAGCAGCCAAGATCCTAGCCGAACCTACGAGCAGTACTTC.